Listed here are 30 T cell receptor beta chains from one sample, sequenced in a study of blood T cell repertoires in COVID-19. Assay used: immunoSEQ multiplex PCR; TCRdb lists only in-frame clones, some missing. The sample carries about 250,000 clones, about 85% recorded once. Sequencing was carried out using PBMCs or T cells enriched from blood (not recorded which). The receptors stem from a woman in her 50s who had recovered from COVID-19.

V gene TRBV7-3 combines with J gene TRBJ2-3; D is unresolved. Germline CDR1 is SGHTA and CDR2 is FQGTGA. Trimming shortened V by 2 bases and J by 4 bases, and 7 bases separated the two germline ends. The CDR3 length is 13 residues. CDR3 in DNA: TGTGCCAGCAGCTTAGGTAGAGCAGATACGCAGTATTTT. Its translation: CASSLGRADTQYF.

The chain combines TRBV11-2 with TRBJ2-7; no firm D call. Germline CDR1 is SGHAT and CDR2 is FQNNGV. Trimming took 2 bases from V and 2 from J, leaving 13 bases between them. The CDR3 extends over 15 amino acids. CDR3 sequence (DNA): TGTGCCAGCAGCTTAACGAACCAGGTAACCTACGAGCAGTACTTC. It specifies CASSLTNQVTYEQYF.

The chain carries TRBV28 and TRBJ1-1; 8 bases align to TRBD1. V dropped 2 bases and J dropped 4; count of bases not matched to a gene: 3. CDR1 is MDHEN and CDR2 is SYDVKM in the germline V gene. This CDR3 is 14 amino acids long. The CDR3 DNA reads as TGTGCCAGCAGTTTAACGCAGGGGGCCACTGAAGCTTTCTTT. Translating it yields CASSLTQGATEAFF.

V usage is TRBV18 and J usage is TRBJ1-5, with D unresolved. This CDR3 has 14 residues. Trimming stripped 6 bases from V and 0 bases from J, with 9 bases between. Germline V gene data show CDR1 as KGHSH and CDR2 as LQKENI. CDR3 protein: CASSEQSSNQPQHF. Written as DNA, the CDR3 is TGTGCCAGCTCTGAACAGAGTAGCAATCAGCCCCAGCATTTT. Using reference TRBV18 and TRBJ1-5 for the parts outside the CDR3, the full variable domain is NAGVMQNPRHLVRRRGQEARLRCSPMKGHSHVYWYRQLPEEGLKFMVYLQKENIIDESGMPKERFSAEFPKEGPSILRIQQVVRGDSAAYFCASSEQSSNQPQHFGDGTRLSIL.

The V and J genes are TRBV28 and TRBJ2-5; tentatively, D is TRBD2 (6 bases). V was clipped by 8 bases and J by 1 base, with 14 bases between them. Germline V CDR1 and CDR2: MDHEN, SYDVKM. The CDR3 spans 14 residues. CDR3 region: CASYNPGLQETQYF. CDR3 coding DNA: TGTGCCAGCTATAACCCGGGACTCCAAGAGACCCAGTACTTC.

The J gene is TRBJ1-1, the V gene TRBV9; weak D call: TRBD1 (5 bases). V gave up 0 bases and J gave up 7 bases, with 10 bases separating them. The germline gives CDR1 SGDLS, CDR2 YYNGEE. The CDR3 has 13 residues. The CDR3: CASSVARQSEAFF. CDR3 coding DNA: TGTGCCAGCAGCGTAGCTAGACAGAGTGAAGCTTTCTTT.

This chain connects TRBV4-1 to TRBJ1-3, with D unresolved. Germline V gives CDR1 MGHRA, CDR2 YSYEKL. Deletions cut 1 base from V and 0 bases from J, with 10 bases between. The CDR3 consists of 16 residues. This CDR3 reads CASSQGSARSGNTIYF. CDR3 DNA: TGCGCCAGCAGCCAAGGTAGCGCTCGCTCTGGAAACACCATATATTTT.

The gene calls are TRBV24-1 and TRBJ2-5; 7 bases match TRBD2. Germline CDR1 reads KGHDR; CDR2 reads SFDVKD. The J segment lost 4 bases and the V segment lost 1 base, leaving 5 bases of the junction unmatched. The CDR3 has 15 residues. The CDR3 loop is CATSDFDLAGETQYF. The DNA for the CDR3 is TGTGCCACCAGTGATTTCGATTTAGCGGGAGAGACCCAGTACTTC.

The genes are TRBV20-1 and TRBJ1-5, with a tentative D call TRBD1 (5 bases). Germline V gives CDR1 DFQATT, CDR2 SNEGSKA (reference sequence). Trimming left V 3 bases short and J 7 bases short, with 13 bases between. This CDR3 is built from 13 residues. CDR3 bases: TGCAGTGCTAGTACGGGGGAACGACAGCCCCAGCATTTT. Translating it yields CSASTGERQPQHF.

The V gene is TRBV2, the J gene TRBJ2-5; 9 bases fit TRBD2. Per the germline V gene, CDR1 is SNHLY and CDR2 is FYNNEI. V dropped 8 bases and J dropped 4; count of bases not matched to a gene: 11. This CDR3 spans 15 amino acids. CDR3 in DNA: TGTGCCAGCCAATACGTTGGAGCGGGGGGAGAGACCCAGTACTTC. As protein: CASQYVGAGGETQYF.

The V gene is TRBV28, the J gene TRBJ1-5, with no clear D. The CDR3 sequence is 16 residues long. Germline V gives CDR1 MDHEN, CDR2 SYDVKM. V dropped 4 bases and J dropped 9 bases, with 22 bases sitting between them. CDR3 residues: CASSSSNSAGRSPQHF. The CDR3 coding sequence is TGTGCCAGCAGTTCCTCTAACAGCGCGGGGAGGTCGCCCCAGCATTTT.

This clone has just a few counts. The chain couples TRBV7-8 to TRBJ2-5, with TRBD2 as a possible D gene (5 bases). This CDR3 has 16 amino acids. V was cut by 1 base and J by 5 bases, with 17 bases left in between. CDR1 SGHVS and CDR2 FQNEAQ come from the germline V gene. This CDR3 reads CASSLVVTRPGETQYF. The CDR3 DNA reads TGTGCCAGCAGCTTAGTTGTGACCAGACCGGGGGAGACCCAGTACTTC. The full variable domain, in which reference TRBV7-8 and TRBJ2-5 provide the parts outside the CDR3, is GAGVSQSPRYKVAKRGQDVALRCDPISGHVSLFWYQQALGQGPEFLTYFQNEAQLDKSGLPSDRFFAERPEGSVSTLKIQRTQQEDSAVYLCASSLVVTRPGETQYFGPGTRLLVL.

CDR3 DNA sequence: TGCAGCGTTAGCGGGAGTGGGGCAGATACGCAGTATTTT. This codes for CSVSGSGADTQYF. V is TRBV29-1 and J is TRBJ2-3; 8 nucleotides match TRBD2. The ends lost 5 bases at V and 4 bases at J; junction bases unmatched: 5. The germline V gene encodes CDR1 SQVTM and CDR2 ANQGSEA. This CDR3 contains 13 residues.

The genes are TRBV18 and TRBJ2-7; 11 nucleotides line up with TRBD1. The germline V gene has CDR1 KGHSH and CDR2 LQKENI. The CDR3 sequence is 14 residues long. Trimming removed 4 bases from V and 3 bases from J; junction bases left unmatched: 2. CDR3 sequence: CASSLGTGGYEQYF. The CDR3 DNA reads TGTGCCAGCTCACTTGGGACAGGGGGCTACGAGCAGTACTTC.

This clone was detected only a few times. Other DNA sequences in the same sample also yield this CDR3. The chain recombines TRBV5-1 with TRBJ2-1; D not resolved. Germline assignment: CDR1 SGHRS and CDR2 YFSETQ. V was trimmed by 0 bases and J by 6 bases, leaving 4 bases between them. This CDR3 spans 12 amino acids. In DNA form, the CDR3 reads TGCGCCAGCAGCTTGGCCTTCAATGAGCAGTTCTTC. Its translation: CASSLAFNEQFF.

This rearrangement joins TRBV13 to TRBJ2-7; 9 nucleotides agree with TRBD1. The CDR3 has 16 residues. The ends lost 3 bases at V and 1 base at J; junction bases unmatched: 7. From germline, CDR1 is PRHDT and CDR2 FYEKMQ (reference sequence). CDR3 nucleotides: TGTGCCAGCAGCTTGGGCGGGACAGGGCGATCCTACGAGCAGTACTTC. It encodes CASSLGGTGRSYEQYF.

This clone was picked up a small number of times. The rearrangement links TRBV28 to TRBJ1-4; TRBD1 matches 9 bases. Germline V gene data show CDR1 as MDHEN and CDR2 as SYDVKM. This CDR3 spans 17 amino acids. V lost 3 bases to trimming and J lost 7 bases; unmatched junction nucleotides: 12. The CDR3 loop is CASSFYPHRGQGEKLFF. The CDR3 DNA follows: TGTGCCAGCAGTTTCTACCCCCACAGGGGGCAAGGTGAAAAACTGTTTTTT. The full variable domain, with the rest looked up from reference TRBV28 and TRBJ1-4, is DVKVTQSSRYLVKRTGEKVFLECVQDMDHENMFWYRQDPGLGLRLIYFSYDVKMKEKGDIPEGYSVSREKKERFSLILESASTNQTSMYLCASSFYPHRGQGEKLFFGSGTQLSVL.

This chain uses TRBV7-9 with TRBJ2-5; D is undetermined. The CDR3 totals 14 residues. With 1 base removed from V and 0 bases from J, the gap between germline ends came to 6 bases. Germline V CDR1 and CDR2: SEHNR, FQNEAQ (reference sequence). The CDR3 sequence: CASSLVADQETQYF. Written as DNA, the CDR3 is TGTGCCAGCAGCTTAGTGGCAGACCAAGAGACCCAGTACTTC.

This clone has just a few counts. CDR3 bases: TGCGCCAGCAGTCTACCCAGGGCCTATGGCTACACCTTC. Protein product: CASSLPRAYGYTF. The chain joins TRBV23-1 to TRBJ1-2, with TRBD1 as a possible D gene (5 bases). TRBV23-1 is filed as an ORF, its function uncertain. The CDR3 covers 13 residues. Trimming took 4 bases from V and 4 from J, leaving 10 bases between them.

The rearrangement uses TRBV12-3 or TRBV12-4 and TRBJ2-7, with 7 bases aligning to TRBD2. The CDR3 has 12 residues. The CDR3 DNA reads TGTGCGAGCGGGGCCCGTTCCTACGAGCAGTACTTC. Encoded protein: CASGARSYEQYF.

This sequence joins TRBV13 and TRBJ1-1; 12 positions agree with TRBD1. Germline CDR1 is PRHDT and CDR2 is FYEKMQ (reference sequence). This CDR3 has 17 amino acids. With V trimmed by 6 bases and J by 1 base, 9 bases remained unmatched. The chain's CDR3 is CASSPQGTGGTNTEAFF. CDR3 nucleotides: TGTGCCAGCAGTCCTCAGGGGACAGGGGGCACGAACACTGAAGCTTTCTTT.

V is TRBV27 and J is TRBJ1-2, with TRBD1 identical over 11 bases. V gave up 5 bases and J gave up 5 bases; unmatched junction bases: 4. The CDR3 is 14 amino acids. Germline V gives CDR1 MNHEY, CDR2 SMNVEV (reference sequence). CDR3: CASSRDRGSYGYTF. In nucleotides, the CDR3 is TGTGCCAGCAGTCGGGACAGGGGGAGTTATGGCTACACCTTC.

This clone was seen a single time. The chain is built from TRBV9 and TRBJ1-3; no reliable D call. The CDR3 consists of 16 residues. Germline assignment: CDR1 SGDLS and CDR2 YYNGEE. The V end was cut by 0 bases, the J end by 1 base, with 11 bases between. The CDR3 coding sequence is TGTGCCAGCAGCGTAGGCGGAGCCGGATCTGGAAACACCATATATTTT. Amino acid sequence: CASSVGGAGSGNTIYF. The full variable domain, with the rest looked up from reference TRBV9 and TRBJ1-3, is DSGVTQTPKHLITATGQRVTLRCSPRSGDLSVYWYQQSLDQGLQFLIQYYNGEERAKGNILERFSAQQFPDLHSELNLSSLELGDSALYFCASSVGGAGSGNTIYFGEGSWLTVV.

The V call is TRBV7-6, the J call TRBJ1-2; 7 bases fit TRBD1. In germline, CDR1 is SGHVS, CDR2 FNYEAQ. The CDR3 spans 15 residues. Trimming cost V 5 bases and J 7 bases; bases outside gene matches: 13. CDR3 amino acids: CASSDRPQGSIGYTF. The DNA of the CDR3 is TGTGCCAGCAGCGATAGACCACAGGGGAGTATTGGCTACACCTTC.

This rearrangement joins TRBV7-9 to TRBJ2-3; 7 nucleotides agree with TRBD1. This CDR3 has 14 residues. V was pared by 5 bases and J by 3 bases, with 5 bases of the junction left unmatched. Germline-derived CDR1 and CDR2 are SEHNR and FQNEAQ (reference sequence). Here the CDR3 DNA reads TGTGCCAGCAGCCTAAGACAGGGAACAGATACGCAGTATTTT. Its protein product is CASSLRQGTDTQYF. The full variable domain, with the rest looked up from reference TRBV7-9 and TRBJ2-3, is DTGVSQNPRHKITKRGQNVTFRCDPISEHNRLYWYRQTLGQGPEFLTYFQNEAQLEKSRLLSDRFSAERPKGSFSTLEIQRTEQGDSAMYLCASSLRQGTDTQYFGPGTRLTVL.

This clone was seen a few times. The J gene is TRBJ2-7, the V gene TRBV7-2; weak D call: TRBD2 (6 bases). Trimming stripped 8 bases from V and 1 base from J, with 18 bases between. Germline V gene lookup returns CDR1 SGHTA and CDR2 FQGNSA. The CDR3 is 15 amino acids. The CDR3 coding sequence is TGTGCCAGCTTGCCTCGGGACGGGGGATCCTACGAGCAGTACTTC. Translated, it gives CASLPRDGGSYEQYF.

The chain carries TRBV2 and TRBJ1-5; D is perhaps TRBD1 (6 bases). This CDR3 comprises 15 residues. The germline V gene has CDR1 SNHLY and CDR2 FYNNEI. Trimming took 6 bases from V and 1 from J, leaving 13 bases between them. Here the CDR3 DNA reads TGTGCCAGCAGGACCCAGGGGATAAGCAATCAGCCCCAGCATTTT. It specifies CASRTQGISNQPQHF.

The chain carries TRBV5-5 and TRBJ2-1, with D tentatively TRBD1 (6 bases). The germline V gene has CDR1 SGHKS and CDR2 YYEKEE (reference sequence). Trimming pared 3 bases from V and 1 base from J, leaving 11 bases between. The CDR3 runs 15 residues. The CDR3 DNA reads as TGTGCCAGCAGCTCAATGGGACAATCCTACAATGAGCAGTTCTTC. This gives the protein CASSSMGQSYNEQFF.

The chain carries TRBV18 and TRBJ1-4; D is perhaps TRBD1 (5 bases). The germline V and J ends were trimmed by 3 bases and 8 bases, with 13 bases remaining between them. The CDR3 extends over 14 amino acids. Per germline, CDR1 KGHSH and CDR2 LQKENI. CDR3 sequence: CASSPSSGREKLFF. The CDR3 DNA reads TGTGCCAGCTCACCGAGTTCAGGGCGCGAAAAACTGTTTTTT.

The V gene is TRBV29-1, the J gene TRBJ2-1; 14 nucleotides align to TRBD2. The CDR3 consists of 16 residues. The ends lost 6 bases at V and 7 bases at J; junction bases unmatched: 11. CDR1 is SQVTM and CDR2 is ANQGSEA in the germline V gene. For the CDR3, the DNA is TGCAGCGTGAACTCCGGGACTAGCGGGAGCCTTAATGAGCAGTTCTTC. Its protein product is CSVNSGTSGSLNEQFF.